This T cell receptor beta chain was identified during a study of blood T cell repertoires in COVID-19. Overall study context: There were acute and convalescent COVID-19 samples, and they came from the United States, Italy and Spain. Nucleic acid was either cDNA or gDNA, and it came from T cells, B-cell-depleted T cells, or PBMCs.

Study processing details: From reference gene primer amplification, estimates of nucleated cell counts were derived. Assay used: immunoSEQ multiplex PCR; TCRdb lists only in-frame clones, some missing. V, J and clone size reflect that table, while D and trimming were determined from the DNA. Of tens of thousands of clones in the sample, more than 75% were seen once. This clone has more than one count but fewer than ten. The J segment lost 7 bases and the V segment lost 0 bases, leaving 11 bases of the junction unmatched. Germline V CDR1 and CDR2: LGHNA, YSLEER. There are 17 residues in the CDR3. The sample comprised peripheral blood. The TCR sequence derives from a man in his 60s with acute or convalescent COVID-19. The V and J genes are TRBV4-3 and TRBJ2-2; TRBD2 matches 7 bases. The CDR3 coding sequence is TGCGCCAGCAGCCAAGATCTCGCGACTAGCAAAGGCGGGGAGCTGTTTTTT. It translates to CASSQDLATSKGGELFF.